The TCR beta chain described here comes from a study of blood T cell repertoires in COVID-19. Study information: The origin of the acute and convalescent COVID-19 samples was the United States, Italy and Spain. In each case, the material was cDNA or gDNA derived from T cells, B-cell-depleted T cells, or PBMCs.

Original analysis: Amplifying reference gene primers gave estimates of nucleated cell counts. Clones were sequenced by immunoSEQ multiplex PCR, and TCRdb holds only the in-frame ones, with some missing. The V and J calls and the clone size are those of that table, but D and trimming were determined from the DNA. The top ten hold almost 3.5% of the sample, which has tens of thousands of clones, 85% seen once. This clone was seen just once. Trimming stripped 1 base from V and 6 bases from J, with 16 bases between. CDR3 size: 16 residues. The germline gives CDR1 LNHDA, CDR2 SQIVND (reference sequence). The V gene is TRBV19, the J gene TRBJ2-4, with D possibly being TRBD2 (6 bases). This sequence was found in a man aged 50-59 years with acute or convalescent COVID-19. Sequenced sample: peripheral blood. In DNA form, the CDR3 reads TGTGCCAGTAGTATAGGATGGATCGGGGGAACAAACATTCAGTACTTC. It translates to CASSIGWIGGTNIQYF.